The 23 T cell receptor beta chains in this list originate from one sample, sequenced in a study of T cells after yellow fever vaccination (dated by TCRdb to the late 2010s). The library came from 5' RACE. Data came from an Illumina NovaSeq 6000. TCRdb reprocessed the public reads (quality trimming at Q25 with fastp, clone calling with MiXCR) and kept in-frame beta chains. Entries that share a CDR3 protein sequence are merged under the most common genes and DNA. For this sample there are a few hundred thousand distinct CDR3 sequences; over 15% appear just once. The top ten clonotypes cover about 18% of the sample. Explained via the paper, the treatment or condition label denotes: live attenuated yellow fever vaccine strain. The specimen was PBMCs, collected before the yellow fever booster vaccination. The receptor source for this set is a man between 18 and 29 years old who received the YFV17D yellow fever vaccine.

J is TRBJ2-3 and V is TRBV4-3, with D tentatively TRBD1 (5 bases). CDR3 length: 16 amino acids. V shed 0 bases and J shed 7 bases, with 17 bases lying between them. Germline CDR1 and CDR2: LGHNA and YSLEER. The CDR3 region has the DNA TGCGCCAGCAGCCAAGAATACCTGGGGCCCACCAATACGCAGTATTTT. Amino acid sequence: CASSQEYLGPTNTQYF.

This clonotype was picked up a small number of times. V is TRBV10-3 and J is TRBJ1-1; D remains unclear. The length of the CDR3 is 13 residues. Trimming removed 6 bases from V and 1 base from J, with 9 bases in between. Germline CDR1 is ENHRY and CDR2 is SYGVKD. This CDR3 is CAIRYGTNTEAFF. The CDR3 DNA reads as TGTGCCATCAGATACGGAACGAACACTGAAGCTTTCTTT.

This clonotype occurred once. J is TRBJ2-5 and V is TRBV7-2; D is unresolved. Germline loops: CDR1 SGHTA, CDR2 FQGNSA. CDR3 length: 16 residues. V was trimmed by 5 bases and J by 5 bases, leaving 21 bases between them. The CDR3 spells CASSPPRSRLGETQYF. The CDR3 bases are TGTGCCAGCAGCCCCCCCCGAAGCCGGCTGGGGGAGACCCAGTACTTC.

This chain links TRBV20-1 with TRBJ2-6; 9 bases fit TRBD1. V shed 6 bases and J 0 bases; nucleotides not matched to a gene: 6. This CDR3 has 16 amino acids. Germline CDR1 reads DFQATT; CDR2 reads SNEGSKA (reference sequence). The CDR3 DNA reads as TGCAGTGCCACGACAGGGGGGACCTCTGGGGCCAACGTCCTGACTTTC. This sequence encodes CSATTGGTSGANVLTF.

The table lists this clonotype with a few counts. The CDR3 loop is CAPGRQSSYEQYV. In nucleotides, the CDR3 is TGTGCCCCGGGGAGACAAAGCTCCTACGAGCAGTACGTC. The V gene is TRBV28, the J gene TRBJ2-7; possibly TRBD2 for D (5 bases). V dropped 11 bases and J dropped 0 bases, with 14 bases sitting between them. In germline, CDR1 is MDHEN, CDR2 SYDVKM. The CDR3 consists of 13 residues.

This clonotype was counted at least ten times. The rearrangement uses TRBV7-9 and TRBJ1-1; TRBD1 is a possible D gene (5 bases). With 5 bases removed from V and 0 bases from J, the gap between germline ends came to 7 bases. CDR3 length: 13 residues. Germline loops: CDR1 SEHNR, CDR2 FQNEAQ (reference sequence). This CDR3 is CASSQDMNTEAFF. The CDR3 region has the DNA TGTGCCAGCAGCCAGGACATGAACACTGAAGCTTTCTTT.

V is TRBV20-1 and J is TRBJ2-1; either TRBD1 or TRBD2 may supply D (6 bases each). CDR3 size: 16 residues. The germline gives CDR1 DFQATT, CDR2 SNEGSKA (reference sequence). V was trimmed by 1 base and J by 9 bases, leaving 22 bases between them. CDR3 protein: CSARVGLRGVYGEQFF. CDR3 DNA: TGCAGTGCTAGAGTGGGGTTGAGGGGGGTTTATGGTGAGCAGTTCTTC.

This clonotype showed up many times. The V and J genes are TRBV27 and TRBJ2-3, with 7 bases aligning to TRBD2. V trimming: 3 bases; J trimming: 4 bases; junction bases outside the gene matches: 7. CDR3 length equals 15 residues. Germline V gene data show CDR1 as MNHEY and CDR2 as SMNVEV (reference sequence). CDR3 sequence reads: CASSLIGGGPDTQYF. CDR3 DNA: TGTGCCAGCAGTTTGATAGGCGGGGGACCAGATACGCAGTATTTT.

In its sample, this clonotype was seen a few times. The rearrangement uses TRBV7-2 and TRBJ2-5, with 11 bases matching TRBD2. Germline lookup yields CDR1 SGHTA and CDR2 FQGNSA. The CDR3 sequence is 18 residues long. Trimming cost V 5 bases and J 6 bases; bases outside gene matches: 17. CDR3 DNA: TGTGCCAGCAGCCCACCAGCTGCACAGACTAGCGGGGTGAAGACCCAGTACTTC. This gives the protein CASSPPAAQTSGVKTQYF.

The chain links TRBV12-3 or TRBV12-4 to TRBJ1-2; possible D gene TRBD1, 5 bases. The V gene lost 7 bases and the J gene lost 6 bases, with 15 bases spanning the gap. The CDR3 is 13 amino acids. The CDR3 region is CASTSPGPHGYTF. The CDR3 coding sequence is TGTGCCAGCACCTCACCGGGACCCCATGGCTACACCTTC.

The chain links TRBV30 to TRBJ2-3; D remains ambiguous. This CDR3 spans 11 amino acids. Germline lookup yields CDR1 GTSNPN and CDR2 SVGIG (reference sequence). V was cut by 1 base and J by 4 bases, with 3 bases left in between. In DNA, the CDR3 is TGTGCCTGGAGTGGGTCAGATACGCAGTATTTT. It is translated as CAWSGSDTQYF.

The chain recombines TRBV4-3 with TRBJ2-2; TRBD2 matches 9 bases. The V segment lost 0 bases and the J segment 4 bases; nucleotides outside the gene matches: 6. CDR1 and CDR2 from the germline V gene are LGHNA and YSLEER. The CDR3 loop spans 17 amino acids. CDR3 coding DNA: TGCGCCAGCAGCCAAGAGTGCCCAGCGGGGGGCACCGGGGAGCTGTTTTTT. Protein: CASSQECPAGGTGELFF.

This clonotype was detected a few times. This chain uses TRBV28 with TRBJ2-3, with 10 bases identical to TRBD2. The CDR3 runs 15 residues. The V segment lost 6 bases and the J segment 5 bases; nucleotides outside the gene matches: 8. Germline V gene lookup returns CDR1 MDHEN and CDR2 SYDVKM. CDR3 loop: CASRGLAGVVDTQYF. CDR3 nucleotide sequence: TGTGCCAGCAGGGGGCTAGCGGGGGTCGTAGATACGCAGTATTTT.

This clonotype has just a few counts. The genes are TRBV20-1 and TRBJ2-5; tentative D call: TRBD2 (6 bases). This CDR3 region has 14 residues. V lost 1 base, J lost 2 bases, and 11 bases lay in between. Per the germline V gene, CDR1 is DFQATT and CDR2 is SNEGSKA (reference sequence). The CDR3 is CSARGGVGQETQYF. CDR3 sequence (DNA): TGCAGTGCTAGAGGCGGGGTGGGACAAGAGACCCAGTACTTC.

This clonotype was detected only a few times. The CDR3 is CASSELKYPNTGELFF. The CDR3 DNA sequence: TGTGCCAGCAGTGAATTGAAGTACCCGAACACCGGGGAGCTGTTTTTT. The rearrangement joins TRBV6-1 to TRBJ2-2; D not resolved. CDR1 and CDR2 (germline): MNHNS, SASEGT. This CDR3 contains 16 residues. V was pared by 2 bases and J by 0 bases, with 10 bases between.

This clonotype showed up many times. V and J are TRBV7-6 and TRBJ2-2, with 9 nucleotides matching TRBD1. With 4 bases clipped from V and 8 bases from J, the junction kept 8 bases outside the gene matches. The germline CDR1 and CDR2 sequences are SGHVS and FNYEAQ. The CDR3 extends over 15 amino acids. CDR3 coding DNA: TGTGCCAGCAGCTGGACAGGGGTAACGGGAGGGGAGCTGTTTTTT. It specifies CASSWTGVTGGELFF. The variable domain in full, completed from reference TRBV7-6 and TRBJ2-2, reads GAGVSQSPRYKVTKRGQDVALRCDPISGHVSLYWYRQALGQGPEFLTYFNYEAQQDKSGLPNDRFSAERPEGSISTLTIQRTEQRDSAMYRCASSWTGVTGGELFFGEGSRLTVL.

A few counts support this clonotype. J is TRBJ1-2 and V is TRBV9; D might be TRBD1 (5 bases). The germline gives CDR1 SGDLS, CDR2 YYNGEE. The CDR3 sequence is 15 residues long. V lost 2 bases and J 1 base, leaving 12 bases between the germline ends. The CDR3 sequence: CASSVAPQGNYGYTF. As DNA, the CDR3 is TGTGCCAGCAGCGTGGCACCCCAGGGTAACTATGGCTACACCTTC.

The chain is built from TRBV9 and TRBJ2-5; tentative D call: TRBD2 (6 bases). The V end was cut by 7 bases, the J end by 1 base, with 8 bases between. Germline CDR1 is SGDLS and CDR2 is YYNGEE. The CDR3 extends over 12 amino acids. The CDR3 DNA follows: TGTGCCAGCGGTAGCGGCCAAGAGACCCAGTACTTC. This sequence encodes CASGSGQETQYF.

V usage is TRBV20-1 and J usage is TRBJ1-5; D remains ambiguous. The CDR3 loop spans 13 amino acids. V lost 6 bases and J lost 3, with 12 bases in between. CDR1 is DFQATT, CDR2 SNEGSKA, per germline (reference sequence). CDR3 sequence reads: CSAEDGNNQPQHF. In DNA form, the CDR3 reads TGCAGTGCAGAAGACGGGAACAATCAGCCCCAGCATTTT.

The V gene is TRBV28, the J gene TRBJ2-3; TRBD2 is a possible D gene (6 bases). The germline V and J ends were trimmed by 5 bases and 1 base, with 16 bases remaining between them. The germline V gene encodes CDR1 MDHEN and CDR2 SYDVKM. The length of the CDR3 is 16 residues. The DNA of the CDR3 is TGTGCCAGCAGTCGGGACCTCGGGGGTGGCACAGATACGCAGTATTTT. Amino acid sequence: CASSRDLGGGTDTQYF.

The chain carries TRBV12-3 or TRBV12-4 and TRBJ2-5; tentative D call: TRBD2 (6 bases). CDR3 length: 14 residues. Trimming cost V 7 bases and J 3 bases, with 15 bases left between them. The CDR3 region has the DNA TGTGCCAGCAAGCACGCGGGGCAAAAAGAGACCCAGTACTTC. It is translated as CASKHAGQKETQYF.

The chain recombines TRBV7-2 with TRBJ2-5, with 12 bases lining up with TRBD2. With V trimmed by 4 bases and J by 1 base, 4 bases remained unmatched. There are 16 residues in the CDR3. Germline V lookup: CDR1 SGHTA, CDR2 FQGNSA. CDR3 in DNA: TGTGCCAGCAGCTACACTAGCGGGGGGCCCCAAGAGACCCAGTACTTC. As protein: CASSYTSGGPQETQYF.

The chain has TRBV4-2 and TRBJ2-1; no clear D. The ends were cut back, 1 base at V and 3 bases at J, with 10 bases in the middle. CDR1 is LGHNA and CDR2 is YNFKEQ in the germline V gene. This CDR3 is built from 15 residues. This chain's CDR3 is CASSQVDGFYNEQFF. The CDR3 coding sequence is TGTGCCAGCAGCCAAGTCGATGGTTTCTACAATGAGCAGTTCTTC.